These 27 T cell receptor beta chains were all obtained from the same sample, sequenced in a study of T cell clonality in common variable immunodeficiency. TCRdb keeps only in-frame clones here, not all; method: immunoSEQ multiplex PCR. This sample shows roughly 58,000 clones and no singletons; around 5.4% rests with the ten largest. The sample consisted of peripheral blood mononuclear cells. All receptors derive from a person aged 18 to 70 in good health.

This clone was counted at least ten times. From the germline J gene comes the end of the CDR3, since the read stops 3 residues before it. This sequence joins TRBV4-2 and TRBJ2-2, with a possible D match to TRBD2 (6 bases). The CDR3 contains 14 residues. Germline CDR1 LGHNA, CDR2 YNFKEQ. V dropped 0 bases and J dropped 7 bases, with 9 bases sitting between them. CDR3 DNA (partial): TGTGCCAGCAGCCAAGATACGACTAGCGGGGAG. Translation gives CASSQDTTSGE. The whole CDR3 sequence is CASSQDTTSGELFF.

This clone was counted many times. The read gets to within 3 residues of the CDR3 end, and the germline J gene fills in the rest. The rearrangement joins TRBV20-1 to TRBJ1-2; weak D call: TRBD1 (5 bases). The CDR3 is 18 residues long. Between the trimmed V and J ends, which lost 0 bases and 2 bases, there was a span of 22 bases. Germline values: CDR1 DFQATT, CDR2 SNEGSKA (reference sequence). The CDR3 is CSARDTNAAGNENYGYTF. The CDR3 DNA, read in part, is TGCAGTGCTAGAGATACTAATGCCGCAGGGAATGAAAACTATGGC.

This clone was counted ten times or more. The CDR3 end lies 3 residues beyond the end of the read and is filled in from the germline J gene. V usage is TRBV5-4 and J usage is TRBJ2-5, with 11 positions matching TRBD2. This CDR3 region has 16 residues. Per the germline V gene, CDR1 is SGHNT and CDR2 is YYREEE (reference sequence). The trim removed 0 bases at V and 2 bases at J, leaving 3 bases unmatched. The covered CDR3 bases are TGTGCCAGCAGCTTGGATCTAGCGGGAGGTCAAGAGACC. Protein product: CASSLDLAGGQET. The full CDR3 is CASSLDLAGGQETQYF.

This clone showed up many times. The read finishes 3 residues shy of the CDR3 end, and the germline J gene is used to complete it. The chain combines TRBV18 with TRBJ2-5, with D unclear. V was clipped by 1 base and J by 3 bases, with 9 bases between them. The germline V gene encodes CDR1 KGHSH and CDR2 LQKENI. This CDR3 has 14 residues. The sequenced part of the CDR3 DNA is TGTGCCAGCTCACCACTTAGTTCCGAAGAGACC. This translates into CASSPLSSEET. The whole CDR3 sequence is CASSPLSSEETQYF.

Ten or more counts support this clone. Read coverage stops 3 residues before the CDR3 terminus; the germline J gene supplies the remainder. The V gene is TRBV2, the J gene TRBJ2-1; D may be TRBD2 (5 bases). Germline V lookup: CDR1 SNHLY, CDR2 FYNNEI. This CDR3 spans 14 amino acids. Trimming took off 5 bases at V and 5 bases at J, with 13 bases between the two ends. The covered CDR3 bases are TGTGCCAGCAGTCGACTAACCAAAAACAATGAG. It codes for CASSRLTKNNE. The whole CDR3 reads CASSRLTKNNEQFF. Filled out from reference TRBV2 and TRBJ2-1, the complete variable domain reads EPEVTQTPSHQVTQMGQEVILRCVPISNHLYFYWYRQILGQKVEFLVSFYNNEISEKSEIFDDQFSVERPDGSNFTLKIRSTKLEDSAMYFCASSRLTKNNEQFFGPGTRLTVL.

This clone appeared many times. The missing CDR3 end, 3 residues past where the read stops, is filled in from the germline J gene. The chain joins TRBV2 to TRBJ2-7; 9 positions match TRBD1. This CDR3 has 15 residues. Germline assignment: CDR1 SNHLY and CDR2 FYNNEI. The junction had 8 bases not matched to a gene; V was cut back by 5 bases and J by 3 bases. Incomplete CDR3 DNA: TGTGCCAGCAGTCTAATACAGGGGGCCTTCTACGAG. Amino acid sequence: CASSLIQGAFYE. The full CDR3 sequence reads CASSLIQGAFYEQYF.

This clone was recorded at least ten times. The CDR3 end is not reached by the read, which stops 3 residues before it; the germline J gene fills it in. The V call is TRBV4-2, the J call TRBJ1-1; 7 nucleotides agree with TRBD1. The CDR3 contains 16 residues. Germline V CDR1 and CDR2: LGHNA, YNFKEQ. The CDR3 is CASSQDWDSRGRGAFF. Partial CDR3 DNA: TGTGCCAGCAGCCAAGATTGGGACAGCCGAGGGAGGGGA.

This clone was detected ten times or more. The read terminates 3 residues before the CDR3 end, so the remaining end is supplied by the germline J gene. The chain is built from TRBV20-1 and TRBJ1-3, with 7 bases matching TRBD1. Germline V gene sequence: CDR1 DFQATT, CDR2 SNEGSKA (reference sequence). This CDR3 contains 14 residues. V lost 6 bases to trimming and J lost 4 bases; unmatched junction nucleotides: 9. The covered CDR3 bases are TGCAGTGCCCTGGGACCGGGACAGGGAAACACC. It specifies CSALGPGQGNT. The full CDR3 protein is CSALGPGQGNTIYF.

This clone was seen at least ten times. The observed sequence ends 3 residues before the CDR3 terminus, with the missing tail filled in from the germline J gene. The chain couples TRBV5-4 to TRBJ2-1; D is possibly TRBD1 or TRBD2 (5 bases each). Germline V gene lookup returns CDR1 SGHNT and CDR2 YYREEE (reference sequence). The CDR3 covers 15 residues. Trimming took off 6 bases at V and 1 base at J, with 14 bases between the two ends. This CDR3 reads CASIGEGSSYNEQFF. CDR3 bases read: TGTGCCAGCATAGGCGAGGGGTCATCCTACAATGAG.

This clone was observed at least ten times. This CDR3 is CASSPQGLGYEQYF. The part of the CDR3 DNA that was read is TGTGCCAGCAGCCCCCAGGGGCTCGGCTACGAG. The rearrangement uses TRBV7-2 and TRBJ2-7, with D possibly TRBD1 on 6 matching bases. The sequenced fragment ends 3 residues before the CDR3 boundary, so the rest is inferred from the germline J gene. Per the germline V gene, CDR1 is SGHTA and CDR2 is FQGNSA. Trimming shortened V by 5 bases and J by 3 bases, and 14 bases separated the two germline ends. This CDR3 region has 14 residues. The whole variable domain, filled in from reference TRBV7-2 and TRBJ2-7, reads GAGVSQSPSNKVTEKGKDVELRCDPISGHTALYWYRQSLGQGLEFLIYFQGNSAPDKSGLPSDRFSAERTGGSVSTLTIQRTQQEDSAVYLCASSPQGLGYEQYFGPGTRLTVT.

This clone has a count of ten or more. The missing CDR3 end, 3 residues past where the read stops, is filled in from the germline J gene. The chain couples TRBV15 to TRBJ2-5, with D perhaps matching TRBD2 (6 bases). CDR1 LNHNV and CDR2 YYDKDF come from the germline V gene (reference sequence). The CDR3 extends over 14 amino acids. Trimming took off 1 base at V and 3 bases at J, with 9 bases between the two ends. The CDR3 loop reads CATSRVGGEETQYF. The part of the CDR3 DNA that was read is TGTGCCACCAGCAGAGTTGGAGGGGAAGAGACC. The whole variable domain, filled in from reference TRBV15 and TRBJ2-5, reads DAMVIQNPRYQVTQFGKPVTLSCSQTLNHNVMYWYQQKSSQAPKLLFHYYDKDFNNEADTPDNFQSRRPNTSFCFLDIRSPGLGDTAMYLCATSRVGGEETQYFGPGTRLLVL.

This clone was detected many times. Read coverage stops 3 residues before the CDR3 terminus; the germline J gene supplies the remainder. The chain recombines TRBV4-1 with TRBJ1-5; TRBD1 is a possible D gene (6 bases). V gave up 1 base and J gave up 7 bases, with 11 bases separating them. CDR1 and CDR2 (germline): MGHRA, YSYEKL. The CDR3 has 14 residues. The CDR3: CASSQAGERQPQHF. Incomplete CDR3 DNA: TGCGCCAGCAGCCAAGCAGGGGAAAGGCAGCCC.

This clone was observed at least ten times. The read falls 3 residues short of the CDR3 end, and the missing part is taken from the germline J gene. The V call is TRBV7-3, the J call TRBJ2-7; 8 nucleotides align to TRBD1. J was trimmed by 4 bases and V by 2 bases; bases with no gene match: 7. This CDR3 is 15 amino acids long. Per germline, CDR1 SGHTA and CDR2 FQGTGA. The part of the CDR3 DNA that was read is TGTGCCAGCAGCTTAGGACAGGGTGGCTCTTACGAG. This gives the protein CASSLGQGGSYE. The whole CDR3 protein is CASSLGQGGSYEQYF.

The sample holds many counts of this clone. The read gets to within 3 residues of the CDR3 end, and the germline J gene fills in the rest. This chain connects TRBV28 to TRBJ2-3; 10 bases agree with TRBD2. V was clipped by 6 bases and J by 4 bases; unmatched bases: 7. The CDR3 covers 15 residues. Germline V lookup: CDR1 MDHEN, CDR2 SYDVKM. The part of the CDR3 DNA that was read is TGTGCCAGCAGAGGGCTAGGACTAGCGGCAGATACG. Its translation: CASRGLGLAADT. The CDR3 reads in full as CASRGLGLAADTQYF.

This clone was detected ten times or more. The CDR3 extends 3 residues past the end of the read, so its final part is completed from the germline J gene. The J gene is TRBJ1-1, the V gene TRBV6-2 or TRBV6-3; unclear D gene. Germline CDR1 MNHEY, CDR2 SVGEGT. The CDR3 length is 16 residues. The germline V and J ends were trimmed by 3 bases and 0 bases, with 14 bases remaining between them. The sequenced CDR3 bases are TGTGCCAGCAGTTATATCCACGGCCTAGTGAACACTGAA. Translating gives CASSYIHGLVNTE. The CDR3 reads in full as CASSYIHGLVNTEAFF.

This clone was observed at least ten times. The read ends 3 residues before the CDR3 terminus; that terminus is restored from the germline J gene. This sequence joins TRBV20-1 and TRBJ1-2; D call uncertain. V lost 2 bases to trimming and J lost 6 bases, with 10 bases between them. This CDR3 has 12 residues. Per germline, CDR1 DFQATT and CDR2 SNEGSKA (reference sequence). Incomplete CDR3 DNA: TGCAGTGCTAGAAGGAATCAGGATGGC. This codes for CSARRNQDG. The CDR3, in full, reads CSARRNQDGYTF.

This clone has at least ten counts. CDR3 DNA (partial): TGTGCCTGGGGCGGCGGGGCTGGGGCCAACGTC. Translated, it gives CAWGGGAGANV. The entire CDR3 protein is CAWGGGAGANVLTF. V usage is TRBV30 and J usage is TRBJ2-6, with D maybe TRBD2 (6 bases). The read ends 3 residues early relative to the CDR3; the germline J gene fills the gap. V was shortened by 5 bases and J by 2 bases, with 10 bases between the two germline ends. This CDR3 has 14 residues. Per the germline V gene, CDR1 is GTSNPN and CDR2 is SVGIG (reference sequence).

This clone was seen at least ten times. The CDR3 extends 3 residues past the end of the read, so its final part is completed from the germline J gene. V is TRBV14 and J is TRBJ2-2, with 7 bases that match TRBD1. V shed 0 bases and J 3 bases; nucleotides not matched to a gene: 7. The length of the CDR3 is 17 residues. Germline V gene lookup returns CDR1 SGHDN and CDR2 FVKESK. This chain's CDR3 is CASSQDLDRVYTGELFF. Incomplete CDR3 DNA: TGTGCCAGCAGCCAAGATCTTGACAGGGTGTACACCGGGGAG.

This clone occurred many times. CDR3 region: CASSGPGTGGETQYF. The part of the CDR3 DNA that was read is TGCGCCAGCAGCGGCCCCGGGACAGGGGGGGAGACC. The rearrangement joins TRBV5-1 to TRBJ2-5; the match to TRBD1 covers 11 bases. The read halts 3 residues ahead of the CDR3 end, with the missing end drawn from the germline J gene. J gave up 5 bases and V 4 bases, and 7 bases lay outside the gene matches. Germline CDR1 is SGHRS and CDR2 is YFSETQ. This CDR3 contains 15 residues.

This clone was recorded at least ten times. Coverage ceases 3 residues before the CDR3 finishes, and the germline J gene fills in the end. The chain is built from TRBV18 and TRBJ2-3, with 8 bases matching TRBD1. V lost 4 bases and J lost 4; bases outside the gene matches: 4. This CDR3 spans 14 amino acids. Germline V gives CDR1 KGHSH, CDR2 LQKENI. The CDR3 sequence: CASSLDRGPDTQYF. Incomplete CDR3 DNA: TGTGCCAGCTCACTCGACAGGGGCCCAGATACG. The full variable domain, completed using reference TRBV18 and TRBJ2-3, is NAGVMQNPRHLVRRRGQEARLRCSPMKGHSHVYWYRQLPEEGLKFMVYLQKENIIDESGMPKERFSAEFPKEGPSILRIQQVVRGDSAAYFCASSLDRGPDTQYFGPGTRLTVL.

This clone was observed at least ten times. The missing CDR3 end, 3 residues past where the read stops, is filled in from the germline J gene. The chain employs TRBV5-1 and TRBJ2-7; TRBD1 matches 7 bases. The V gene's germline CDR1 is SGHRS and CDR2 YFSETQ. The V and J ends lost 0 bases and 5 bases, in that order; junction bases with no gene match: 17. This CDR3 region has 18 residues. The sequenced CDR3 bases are TGCGCCAGCAGCTTGGGTGGGGCGACAGGGAAACTATTACACGAG. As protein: CASSLGGATGKLLHE. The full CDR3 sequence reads CASSLGGATGKLLHEQYF.

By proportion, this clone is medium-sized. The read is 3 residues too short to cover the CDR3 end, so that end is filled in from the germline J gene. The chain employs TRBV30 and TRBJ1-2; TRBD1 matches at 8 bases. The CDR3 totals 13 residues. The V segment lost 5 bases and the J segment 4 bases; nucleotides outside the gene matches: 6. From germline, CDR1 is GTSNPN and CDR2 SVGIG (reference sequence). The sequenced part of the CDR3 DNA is TGTGCCTGGGGGACAGGAGACCTCTATGGC. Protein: CAWGTGDLYG. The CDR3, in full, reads CAWGTGDLYGYTF.

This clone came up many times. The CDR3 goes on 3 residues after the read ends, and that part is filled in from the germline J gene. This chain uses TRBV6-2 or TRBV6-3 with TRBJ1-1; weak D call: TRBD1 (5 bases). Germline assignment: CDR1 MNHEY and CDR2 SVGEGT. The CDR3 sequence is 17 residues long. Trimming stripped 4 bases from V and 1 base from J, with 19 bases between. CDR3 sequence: CASSSENRGARNTEAFF. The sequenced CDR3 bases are TGTGCCAGCAGTTCCGAGAATCGAGGGGCGAGGAACACTGAA.

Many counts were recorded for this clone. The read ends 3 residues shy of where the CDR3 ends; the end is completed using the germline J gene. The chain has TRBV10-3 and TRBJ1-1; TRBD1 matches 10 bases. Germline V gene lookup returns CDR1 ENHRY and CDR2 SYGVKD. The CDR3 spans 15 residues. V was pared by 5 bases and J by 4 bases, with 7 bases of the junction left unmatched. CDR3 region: CAISPSGTGVTEAFF. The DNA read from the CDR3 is TGTGCCATCAGTCCCTCCGGGACAGGGGTCACTGAA.

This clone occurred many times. Here the CDR3 reads CALRGPGPSEQYF. The CDR3 bases that were read are TGTGCCCTCAGGGGGCCAGGGCCGTCCGAG. This chain links TRBV28 with TRBJ2-7; 8 nucleotides match TRBD1. The CDR3 extends 3 residues past the end of the read, so its final part is completed from the germline J gene. After removal of 11 bases from V and 6 bases from J, the junction contained 12 bases not matched to a gene. Germline CDR1 and CDR2: MDHEN and SYDVKM. The CDR3 runs to 13 residues.

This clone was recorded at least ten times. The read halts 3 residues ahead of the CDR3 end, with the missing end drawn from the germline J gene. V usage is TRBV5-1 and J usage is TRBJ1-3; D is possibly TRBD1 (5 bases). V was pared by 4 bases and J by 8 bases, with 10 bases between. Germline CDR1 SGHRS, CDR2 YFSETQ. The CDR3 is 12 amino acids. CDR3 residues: CASSDGGDTIYF. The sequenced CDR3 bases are TGCGCCAGCAGCGACGGGGGGGACACC.

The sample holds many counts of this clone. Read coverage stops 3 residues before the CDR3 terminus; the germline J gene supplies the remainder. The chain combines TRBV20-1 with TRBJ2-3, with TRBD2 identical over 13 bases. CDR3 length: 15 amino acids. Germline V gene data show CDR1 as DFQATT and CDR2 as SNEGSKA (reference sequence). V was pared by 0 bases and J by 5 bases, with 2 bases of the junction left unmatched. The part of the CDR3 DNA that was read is TGCAGTGCTAGAGATACTAGCGGGAGGGGAGATACG. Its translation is CSARDTSGRGDT. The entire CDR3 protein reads CSARDTSGRGDTQYF.